These 15 T cell receptor beta chains came from one sample sequenced in a study of T cell responses to AZD1222 COVID-19 vaccine. Assay: immunoSEQ multiplex PCR; the TCRdb copy retains only in-frame clones and omits some. There are 250,000 or so clones in the sample; more than 85% occur only once, and 0.55% lies in the top ten. The source was peripheral blood, collected on day 0 of AZD1222 vaccination. The receptors shown here come from an adult in good health.

CDR3 in DNA: TGTGCCAGCAGCTTACCCATTGAGTGGGGGAGGGCCCGAACAGATACGCAGTATTTT. The encoded protein is CASSLPIEWGRARTDTQYF. The chain carries TRBV11-2 and TRBJ2-3; TRBD2 aligns across 7 bases. V trimming: 2 bases; J trimming: 3 bases; junction bases outside the gene matches: 17. Germline assignment: CDR1 SGHAT and CDR2 FQNNGV. The CDR3 sequence is 19 residues long.

The chain links TRBV19 to TRBJ1-2; D perhaps matches TRBD1 (5 bases). The CDR3 runs 14 residues. The germline CDR1 and CDR2 sequences are LNHDA and SQIVND (reference sequence). V lost 6 bases to trimming and J lost 3 bases, with 14 bases between them. CDR3: CASSPPGSDYGYTF. The CDR3, as DNA: TGTGCCAGTAGCCCCCCAGGGTCGGACTATGGCTACACCTTC.

As to this clone: The sample has other DNA sequences that encode this CDR3 too. The chain joins TRBV9 to TRBJ1-1; D is possibly TRBD1 (5 bases). The CDR3 runs to 13 residues. V was shortened by 0 bases and J by 3 bases, with 6 bases between the two germline ends. CDR1 is SGDLS and CDR2 is YYNGEE in the germline V gene. The CDR3 here is CASSVGGDTEAFF. The CDR3 coding sequence is TGTGCCAGCAGCGTAGGAGGGGACACTGAAGCTTTCTTT.

This clone has just a few counts. V usage is TRBV19 and J usage is TRBJ1-5; 8 bases agree with TRBD1. Per the germline V gene, CDR1 is LNHDA and CDR2 is SQIVND (reference sequence). This CDR3 contains 15 residues. V gave up 5 bases and J gave up 6 bases; unmatched junction bases: 9. The CDR3 is CASSESQGAAQPQHF. The CDR3, as DNA: TGTGCCAGTAGTGAATCCCAGGGGGCCGCTCAGCCCCAGCATTTT.

Only a few counts were recorded for this clone. The chain uses TRBV10-2 and TRBJ1-2; D is possibly TRBD1 (5 bases). The CDR3 runs to 13 residues. V lost 3 bases, J lost 7 bases, and 12 bases lay in between. Looked up from germline, CDR1 is WSHSY and CDR2 is SAAADI. The CDR3 protein is CASSDRQGGGYTF. The CDR3 DNA reads TGCGCCAGCAGTGACCGGCAGGGCGGTGGCTACACCTTC.

The CDR3 loop reads CASSFPLAGQETQYF. The CDR3, as DNA: TGTGCCAGCAGCTTCCCTCTAGCGGGTCAAGAGACCCAGTACTTC. The genes are TRBV7-2 and TRBJ2-5, with 8 bases fitting TRBD2. V gave up 3 bases and J gave up 2 bases; unmatched junction bases: 5. The germline CDR1 and CDR2 sequences are SGHTA and FQGNSA. CDR3 length equals 15 residues. Full variable domain (rest looked up from reference TRBV7-2 and TRBJ2-5): GAGVSQSPSNKVTEKGKDVELRCDPISGHTALYWYRQSLGQGLEFLIYFQGNSAPDKSGLPSDRFSAERTGGSVSTLTIQRTQQEDSAVYLCASSFPLAGQETQYFGPGTRLLVL.

This chain uses TRBV19 with TRBJ2-2; 7 bases agree with TRBD1. V lost 4 bases to trimming and J lost 5 bases; unmatched junction nucleotides: 7. Germline CDR1 and CDR2: LNHDA and SQIVND (reference sequence). This CDR3 spans 15 amino acids. This CDR3 reads CASSRQGKGTGELFF. The CDR3 bases are TGTGCCAGTAGTAGACAGGGAAAGGGAACCGGGGAGCTGTTTTTT. Variable domain in full (rest from reference TRBV19 and TRBJ2-2): DGGITQSPKYLFRKEGQNVTLSCEQNLNHDAMYWYRQDPGQGLRLIYYSQIVNDFQKGDIAEGYSVSREKKESFPLTVTSAQKNPTAFYLCASSRQGKGTGELFFGEGSRLTVL.

V usage is TRBV28 and J usage is TRBJ2-3; tentative D call: TRBD2 (7 bases). V lost 7 bases, J lost 5 bases, and 10 bases lay in between. This CDR3 contains 12 residues. Germline CDR1 and CDR2: MDHEN and SYDVKM. CDR3 protein: CASKGGVDTQYF. CDR3 in DNA: TGTGCCAGCAAAGGGGGGGTAGATACGCAGTATTTT.

V and J are TRBV5-1 and TRBJ1-5; 7 bases align to TRBD1. V lost 5 bases to trimming and J lost 3 bases; unmatched junction nucleotides: 2. From germline, CDR1 is SGHRS and CDR2 YFSETQ. The CDR3 has 13 residues. The CDR3 is CASRQGPNQPQHF. The CDR3 bases are TGCGCCAGCAGACAGGGGCCCAATCAGCCCCAGCATTTT.

This chain uses TRBV7-2 with TRBJ2-4; the D is unclear. Trimming took 2 bases from V and 7 from J, leaving 9 bases between them. Germline CDR1 SGHTA, CDR2 FQGNSA. This CDR3 is 13 amino acids long. The DNA for the CDR3 is TGTGCCAGCAGCTTATACATTAGCAACATTCAGTACTTC. Translated, it gives CASSLYISNIQYF.

This chain connects TRBV3-1 (or the pseudogene TRBV3-2) to TRBJ1-1; the D is unclear. V was cut by 4 bases and J by 8 bases, with 14 bases left in between. This CDR3 has 13 amino acids. Germline V gene data show CDR1 as LGHDT and CDR2 as YNNKEL (reference sequence). The CDR3 here is CASSPGTPREAFF. The CDR3 bases are TGTGCCAGCAGCCCTGGAACCCCTCGGGAAGCTTTCTTT.

The CDR3 DNA reads as TGTGCCACCAGTGCAGGGGACTATGGCTACACCTTC. Its translation: CATSAGDYGYTF. This sequence joins TRBV24-1 and TRBJ1-2; a possible D gene is TRBD1 (6 bases). The germline CDR1 and CDR2 sequences are KGHDR and SFDVKD. V gave up 5 bases and J gave up 3 bases, with 6 bases separating them. This CDR3 has 12 residues.

The sample holds one count of this clone. The CDR3 nucleotides read TGCAGCGTTGAAGGTACCTCGACTAGCGGGGGGAGGATGCAGTACTTC. Protein sequence: CSVEGTSTSGGRMQYF. The chain carries TRBV29-1 and TRBJ2-7; 13 bases agree with TRBD2. V lost 1 base to trimming and J lost 9 bases; unmatched junction nucleotides: 12. Germline V lookup: CDR1 SQVTM, CDR2 ANQGSEA. The CDR3 consists of 16 residues.

This clone was seen more than once but under ten times. This sequence joins TRBV28 and TRBJ1-2; D is ambiguous. V gave up 8 bases and J gave up 2 bases, with 15 bases separating them. Per germline, CDR1 MDHEN and CDR2 SYDVKM. The CDR3 length is 14 residues. CDR3 sequence reads: CASGNPGNNYGYTF. CDR3 nucleotides: TGTGCCAGCGGAAACCCGGGGAACAACTATGGCTACACCTTC.

This chain connects TRBV9 to TRBJ2-1; weak D call: TRBD2 (5 bases). V gave up 4 bases and J gave up 0 bases, with 8 bases separating them. The CDR3 is 14 residues long. The germline CDR1 and CDR2 sequences are SGDLS and YYNGEE. Here the CDR3 reads CASSPTSSYNEQFF. Written as DNA, the CDR3 is TGTGCCAGCAGCCCCACTAGCTCCTACAATGAGCAGTTCTTC.